Sequencing of this T cell receptor (beta chain) was carried out in a study of radiation and T cells in renal cell carcinoma. The CDR3 length is 14 residues. Germline values: CDR1 SNHLY, CDR2 FYNNEI. V shed 9 bases and J shed 3 bases, with 18 bases lying between them. As to this clone: No antigen is known for it.

The protocol was immunoSEQ multiplex PCR, while the TCRdb copy is restricted to in-frame clones and leaves out a portion. The data show about 23,000 clones, roughly 53% seen once. Regarding the study as a whole: Irradiated tumors had higher TCR clonality than control tumors. Sampling covered only about 0.96 g of each tumor.

Noted treatment: treatment-naive control, cytoreductive nephrectomy. Control samples are tumors resected by cytoreductive nephrectomy without prior radiation. The tumor was a clear cell renal cell carcinoma. This chain connects TRBV2 to TRBJ2-7; D gene uncertain. The sample here was tumor tissue, taken from a patient whose treatment was nephrectomy without radiotherapy. This TCR derives from a human donor with renal cell carcinoma. CDR3 DNA sequence: TGTGCCAGTGGGCCCCATACAGCCGACTACGAGCAGTACTTC. Protein product: CASGPHTADYEQYF.